The rows below give T cell receptor beta chains drawn from one sample of a study of cytomegalovirus exposure and HLA in healthy donors. The repertoire was sequenced with immunoSEQ multiplex PCR; TCRdb's copy has only in-frame clones and lacks some. This table has 100,000 or so clones, nearly 15% appearing once. Sequenced: PBMCs. Every receptor here comes from a female donor in good health and CMV-seronegative. Each CDR3 is given with its conserved first and last residue. The D gene is left open where the match is weak. Not all rows give a size; the values are once, few, many and, for expanded clones, a class.

CDR3nt: TGTGCCAGCAGCCCCGGGACAGGGGCTGACAAACTGTTTTTT
CDR3aa: CASSPGTGADKLFF
d_gene: TRBD1
j_gene: TRBJ1-4
abundance: few
v_gene: TRBV5-6

CDR3nt: TGTGCCAGCCAACAGTTCAGCTCCTACGAGCAGTACTTC
CDR3aa: CASQQFSSYEQYF
d_gene: .
j_gene: TRBJ2-7
abundance: few
v_gene: TRBV13

CDR3nt: TGTGCCATCGGCGGGGGCGCATGGTACTTC
CDR3aa: CAIGGGAWYF
d_gene: .
j_gene: TRBJ2-7
abundance: .
v_gene: TRBV10-3

CDR3nt: TGTGCCAGCAGCCCGGCTAGGGGGATCAACAATGAGCAGTTCTTC
CDR3aa: CASSPARGINNEQFF
d_gene: .
j_gene: TRBJ2-1
abundance: .
v_gene: TRBV6-1

CDR3nt: TGTGCCAGCAGCATTGGGACTAGCGTACCCTACGAGCAGTACTTC
CDR3aa: CASSIGTSVPYEQYF
d_gene: TRBD2
j_gene: TRBJ2-7
abundance: few
v_gene: TRBV6-5

CDR3nt: TGTGCCAGCAGCCCTCTAGCAAGTTCCGATACGCAGTATTTT
CDR3aa: CASSPLASSDTQYF
d_gene: .
j_gene: TRBJ2-3
abundance: .
v_gene: TRBV7-2

CDR3nt: TGTGCCAGCAGCGAAGGGACTAGCGACTACAATGAGCAGTTCTTC
CDR3aa: CASSEGTSDYNEQFF
d_gene: TRBD2
j_gene: TRBJ2-1
abundance: few
v_gene: TRBV7-9

CDR3nt: TGCGCCAGCAGCTTGGTGGCGCCGGGCACCGGGGAGCTGTTTTTT
CDR3aa: CASSLVAPGTGELFF
d_gene: .
j_gene: TRBJ2-2
abundance: few
v_gene: TRBV5-1

CDR3nt: TGCAGCGGGTCGGACGGGGGGTTGTTTTTT
CDR3aa: CSGSDGGLFF
d_gene: TRBD2
j_gene: TRBJ2-2
abundance: few
v_gene: TRBV29-1

CDR3nt: TGTGCCAGCAGGGGCGTGGGGGCCCCCACAGATACGCAGTATTTT
CDR3aa: CASRGVGAPTDTQYF
d_gene: .
j_gene: TRBJ2-3
abundance: .
v_gene: TRBV6-5

CDR3nt: TGTGCCAGCAGTTTACAGGGGATTGGCTACGAGCAGTACTTC
CDR3aa: CASSLQGIGYEQYF
d_gene: .
j_gene: TRBJ2-7
abundance: .
v_gene: TRBV27

CDR3nt: TGCGCCAGCAGCTTGGACGGGAGCTCCTACAATGAGCAGTTCTTC
CDR3aa: CASSLDGSSYNEQFF
d_gene: .
j_gene: TRBJ2-1
abundance: few
v_gene: TRBV5-1

CDR3nt: TGCGCCAGCAGCCAGGGGGGTTCCTCCTACAATGAGCAGTTCTTC
CDR3aa: CASSQGGSSYNEQFF
d_gene: .
j_gene: TRBJ2-1
abundance: .
v_gene: TRBV4-3

CDR3nt: TGTGCCAGCAGCTTGGCAACCCAGGGAAGATCCTACGAGCAGTACTTC
CDR3aa: CASSLATQGRSYEQYF
d_gene: .
j_gene: TRBJ2-7
abundance: .
v_gene: TRBV5-4

CDR3nt: TGTGCCAGCTCACCACTAGCGGGAGTGGGAAATGAGCAGTTCTTC
CDR3aa: CASSPLAGVGNEQFF
d_gene: TRBD2
j_gene: TRBJ2-1
abundance: few
v_gene: TRBV18

CDR3nt: TGTGCCAGCAGTAACAATCCGACAGGGGACACTGAAGCTTTCTTT
CDR3aa: CASSNNPTGDTEAFF
d_gene: TRBD1
j_gene: TRBJ1-1
abundance: few
v_gene: TRBV27

CDR3nt: TGCGCCAGCAGCTTGGCTTCAGCGGGGGGGACTTGGGAGACCCAGTACTTC
CDR3aa: CASSLASAGGTWETQYF
d_gene: TRBD2
j_gene: TRBJ2-5
abundance: .
v_gene: TRBV5-1

CDR3nt: TGTGCCAGCAGCACCGGGACTAGCGGGAGGGCCTTAGGCTACGAGCAGTACTTC
CDR3aa: CASSTGTSGRALGYEQYF
d_gene: TRBD2
j_gene: TRBJ2-7
abundance: .
v_gene: TRBV11-2

CDR3nt: TGTGCCAGCAGCACTCAGCCCGCCCGCGGGCCGAATGAGCAGTTCTTC
CDR3aa: CASSTQPARGPNEQFF
d_gene: .
j_gene: TRBJ2-1
abundance: .
v_gene: TRBV7-9

CDR3nt: TGTGCCAGCAGCCATCTAACTAGTGCAGAGACCCAGTACTTC
CDR3aa: CASSHLTSAETQYF
d_gene: .
j_gene: TRBJ2-5
abundance: few
v_gene: TRBV7-2

CDR3nt: TGTGCCAGCAGTTTTCAGTTTCGGAGCACCGGGGAGCTGTTTTTT
CDR3aa: CASSFQFRSTGELFF
d_gene: .
j_gene: TRBJ2-2
abundance: .
v_gene: TRBV28

CDR3nt: TGCGCCAGCAGCCAAGCAGTACAGGGCTACGAGCAGTACTTC
CDR3aa: CASSQAVQGYEQYF
d_gene: .
j_gene: TRBJ2-7
abundance: few
v_gene: TRBV4-3

CDR3nt: TGCGCCAGCAGCCAAGAGGCAGGGAGGTGGACCGGGGAGCTGTTTTTT
CDR3aa: CASSQEAGRWTGELFF
d_gene: .
j_gene: TRBJ2-2
abundance: few
v_gene: TRBV4-3

CDR3nt: TGTGCCAGCAGCTTCATACCTAGCGGGAGGCTCCCCGGGGAGCTGTTTTTT
CDR3aa: CASSFIPSGRLPGELFF
d_gene: TRBD2
j_gene: TRBJ2-2
abundance: .
v_gene: TRBV7-9

CDR3nt: TGTGCCAGCAGCTTTGGACTAGCGGGTGAGACCCAGTACTTC
CDR3aa: CASSFGLAGETQYF
d_gene: TRBD2
j_gene: TRBJ2-5
abundance: few
v_gene: TRBV5-4

CDR3nt: TGCGCCAGCAGTCGAGGGGGTCCGCAGGCCGGGGAGCTGTTTTTT
CDR3aa: CASSRGGPQAGELFF
d_gene: .
j_gene: TRBJ2-2
abundance: few
v_gene: TRBV5-1

CDR3nt: TGTGCCAGCAGCTCGGTCCCCTACGAGCAGTACTTC
CDR3aa: CASSSVPYEQYF
d_gene: .
j_gene: TRBJ2-7
abundance: few
v_gene: TRBV5-4

CDR3nt: TGCGCCAGCAGCTTGGAGCTAGCGGGACTTCGAACCCTAAGGGAGACCCAGTACTTC
CDR3aa: CASSLELAGLRTLRETQYF
d_gene: TRBD2
j_gene: TRBJ2-5
abundance: .
v_gene: TRBV5-1

CDR3nt: TGCGCCAGCAGCCAAGCATTGAGCGGCTACACAGATACGCAGTATTTT
CDR3aa: CASSQALSGYTDTQYF
d_gene: .
j_gene: TRBJ2-3
abundance: .
v_gene: TRBV4-3

CDR3nt: TGCGCCAGCAGACCGGACAGGGGAAACGAGCAGTACTTC
CDR3aa: CASRPDRGNEQYF
d_gene: TRBD1
j_gene: TRBJ2-7
abundance: few
v_gene: TRBV5-1

CDR3nt: TGTGCCAGCGCCAGCGGGAGGTCGGTCAATGAGCAGTTCTTC
CDR3aa: CASASGRSVNEQFF
d_gene: TRBD2
j_gene: TRBJ2-1
abundance: .
v_gene: TRBV19

CDR3nt: TGTGCCAGCAGCGTCTACACTAGCACCCACTACAATGAGCAGTTCTTC
CDR3aa: CASSVYTSTHYNEQFF
d_gene: .
j_gene: TRBJ2-1
abundance: .
v_gene: TRBV9

CDR3nt: TGTGCCACCAGCAGGGGGTCGGGGGGCTGGAACACTGAAGCTTTCTTT
CDR3aa: CATSRGSGGWNTEAFF
d_gene: .
j_gene: TRBJ1-1
abundance: .
v_gene: TRBV15

CDR3nt: TGTGCCAGCAGCTTAGTGGGACAGGGGTTCGGTGGAAACACCATATATTTT
CDR3aa: CASSLVGQGFGGNTIYF
d_gene: TRBD1
j_gene: TRBJ1-3
abundance: .
v_gene: TRBV7-6

CDR3nt: TGCAGCGGGACTCCCCAAGAGACCCAGTACTTC
CDR3aa: CSGTPQETQYF
d_gene: .
j_gene: TRBJ2-5
abundance: .
v_gene: TRBV20-1

CDR3nt: TGTGCCAGCAGCTTTTCGAGCGGGAACCTCAATGAGCAGTTCTTC
CDR3aa: CASSFSSGNLNEQFF
d_gene: TRBD2
j_gene: TRBJ2-1
abundance: few
v_gene: TRBV7-8

CDR3nt: TGCGCCAGCAGCCAAGTTGCGGGACAGGGAGGTGATACGCAGTATTTT
CDR3aa: CASSQVAGQGGDTQYF
d_gene: TRBD1
j_gene: TRBJ2-3
abundance: .
v_gene: TRBV4-3

CDR3nt: TGCGCCAGCAGCCAAGTAGGGGCGACTAGCGGGAGAGGAGATACGCAGTATTTT
CDR3aa: CASSQVGATSGRGDTQYF
d_gene: TRBD2
j_gene: TRBJ2-3
abundance: .
v_gene: TRBV4-1

CDR3nt: TGTGCCAGCAATAGGGGGCGCGGGGATACGCAGTATTTT
CDR3aa: CASNRGRGDTQYF
d_gene: TRBD1
j_gene: TRBJ2-3
abundance: few
v_gene: TRBV28

CDR3nt: TGTGCCTGGAGTGTTGACAGCAATCAGCCCCAGAATTTT
CDR3aa: CAWSVDSNQPQNF
d_gene: .
j_gene: TRBJ1-5
abundance: .
v_gene: TRBV30

CDR3nt: TGTGCCAGCAGCTCCTCGGGCGGGGAGGATGGCTACACCTTC
CDR3aa: CASSSSGGEDGYTF
d_gene: .
j_gene: TRBJ1-2
abundance: few
v_gene: TRBV13